This TCR beta chain was identified in a study of blood T cell repertoires in COVID-19. About the study: Sites across the United States, Italy and Spain contributed samples from acute and convalescent COVID-19. Sources were T cells, B-cell-depleted T cells, or PBMCs; the material itself was cDNA or gDNA.

This clone was counted a single time. Authors' analysis steps: Nucleated cell number was recorded as an estimate derived from reference gene primer amplification. TCRdb's table, derived via immunoSEQ multiplex PCR, lists solely in-frame clones and lacks some. Clone size and the V and J calls come from that table; the DNA yielded D and trimming. The sample consists of more than 65,000 clones, approximately 85% of them appearing once. Per germline, CDR1 MGHRA and CDR2 YSYEKL. Trimming left V 0 bases short and J 1 base short, with 7 bases between. The CDR3 totals 15 residues. Sequences were obtained from peripheral blood. The rearrangement uses TRBV4-1 and TRBJ1-5; D gene unclear. This TCR came from an elderly man with acute or convalescent COVID-19. The CDR3 bases are TGCGCCAGCAGCCAAGATCTTAGCAGCAATCAGCCCCAGCATTTT. It is translated as CASSQDLSSNQPQHF.